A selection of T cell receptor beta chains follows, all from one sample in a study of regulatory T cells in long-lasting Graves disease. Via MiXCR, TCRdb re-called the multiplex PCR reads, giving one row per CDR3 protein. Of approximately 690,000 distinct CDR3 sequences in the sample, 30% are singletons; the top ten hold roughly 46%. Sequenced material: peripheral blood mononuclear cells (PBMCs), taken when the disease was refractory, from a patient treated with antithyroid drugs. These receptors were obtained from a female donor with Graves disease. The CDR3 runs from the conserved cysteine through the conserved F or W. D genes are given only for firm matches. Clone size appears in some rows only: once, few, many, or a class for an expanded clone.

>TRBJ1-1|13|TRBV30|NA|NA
TGTGCCTGGGTCGGACAGTTATCCCCTGAAGCTTTCTTT
CAWVGQLSPEAFF
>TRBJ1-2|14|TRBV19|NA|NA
TGTGCCAGTAGTATAATTGGTCGGACCTATGGCTACACCTTC
CASSIIGRTYGYTF
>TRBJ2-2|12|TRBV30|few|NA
TGTGCCTGGCACAGCGGGACCGGGGAGCTGTTTTTT
CAWHSGTGELFF
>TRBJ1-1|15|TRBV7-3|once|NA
TGTGCCAGCAGCCAAATTGGGGGCATGAACACTGAAGCTTTCTTT
CASSQIGGMNTEAFF
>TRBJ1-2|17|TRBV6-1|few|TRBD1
TGTGCCAGCAGTGAAGCGGGACAGGGGAAATCTAACTATGGCTACACCTTC
CASSEAGQGKSNYGYTF
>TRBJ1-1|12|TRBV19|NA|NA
TGTGCCATAGTCGGGGCTAACACTGAAGCTTTCTTT
CAIVGANTEAFF
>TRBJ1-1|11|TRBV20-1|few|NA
TGCAGTGCTAGAGACCCGGGGGGAGCTTTCTTT
CSARDPGGAFF
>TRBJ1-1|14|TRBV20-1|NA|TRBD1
TGCAGTGCACCCCCCGGGACAGCGAACACTGAAGCTTTCTTT
CSAPPGTANTEAFF
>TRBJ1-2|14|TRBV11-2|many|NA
TGTGCCAGCAGCTTGGGTGGCCTCCGCTATGGCTACACCTTC
CASSLGGLRYGYTF
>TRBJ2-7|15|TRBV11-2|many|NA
TGTGCCAGCAGCTTAGTACGGCAGGCCTCCTACGAGCAGTACTTC
CASSLVRQASYEQYF
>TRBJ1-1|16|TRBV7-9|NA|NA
TGTGCCAGCAGCTTACTCGGGACACCCCTGAACACTGAAGCTTTCTTT
CASSLLGTPLNTEAFF
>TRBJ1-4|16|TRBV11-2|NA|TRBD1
TGTGCCAGCAGCTCCAGGGACAGAACCACTAATGAAAAACTGTTTTTT
CASSSRDRTTNEKLFF
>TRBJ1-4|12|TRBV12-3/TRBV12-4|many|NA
TGTGCCAGCAGGGGGGCGAGGAAGATGGTGTTTTTT
CASRGARKMVFF
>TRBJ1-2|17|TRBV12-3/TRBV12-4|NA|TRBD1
TGTGCCAGCAGCGTAGGGCCGCCGGGACAGGGGTTGCATGGCTACACCTTC
CASSVGPPGQGLHGYTF
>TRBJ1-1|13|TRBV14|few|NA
TGTGCCAGCAGCCAAGATCGCCAGACTGAAGCTTTCTTT
CASSQDRQTEAFF
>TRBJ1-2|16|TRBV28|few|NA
TGTGCCAGCAGCCGATTATTGGGGACGGGCACCTATGGCTACACCTTC
CASSRLLGTGTYGYTF
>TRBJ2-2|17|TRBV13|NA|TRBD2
TGTGCCAGCAGCCCAATCGGGACTAGCGGGAACACCGGGGAGCTGTTTTTT
CASSPIGTSGNTGELFF
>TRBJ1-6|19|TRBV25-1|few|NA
TGTGCCAGCAGTGAATTCCCGACTCGGGCGAGCTCCTATAATTCACCCCTCCACTTT
CASSEFPTRASSYNSPLHF
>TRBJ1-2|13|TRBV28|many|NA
TGTGCCAGCAGTCCAGGAGTTAACTATGGCTACACCTTC
CASSPGVNYGYTF
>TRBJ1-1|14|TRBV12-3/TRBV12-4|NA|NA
TGTGCCAGCAGTTTTGCTCCGGGGAGGGCTGAAGCTTTCTTT
CASSFAPGRAEAFF
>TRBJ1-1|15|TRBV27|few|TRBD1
TGTGCCAGCAGTTTCGACAGGGAAGGGAACACTGAAGCTTTCTTT
CASSFDREGNTEAFF
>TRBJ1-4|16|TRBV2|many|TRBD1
TGTGCCAGCAGCCGGGACAGCACAGCAACTAATGAAAAACTGTTTTTT
CASSRDSTATNEKLFF
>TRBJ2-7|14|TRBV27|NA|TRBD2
TGTGCCAGCAGTACCCTCGGACTAGCCTACGAGCAGTACTTC
CASSTLGLAYEQYF
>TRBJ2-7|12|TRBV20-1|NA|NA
TGCAGTGCGTGGGACTCTTCCTACGAGCAGTACTTC
CSAWDSSYEQYF
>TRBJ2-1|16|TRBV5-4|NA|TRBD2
TGTGCCAGCAGCCGACCGGGCGGGACTAGCTCCAATGAGCAGTTCTTC
CASSRPGGTSSNEQFF
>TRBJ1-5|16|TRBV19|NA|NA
TGTGCCAGTAATGCTTGGATTTCCGATAGCAATCAGCCCCAGCATTTT
CASNAWISDSNQPQHF
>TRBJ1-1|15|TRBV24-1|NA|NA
TGTGCCACCAGTGATGGGGGGAAATTGAACACTGAAGCTTTCTTT
CATSDGGKLNTEAFF
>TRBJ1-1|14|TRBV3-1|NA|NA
TGTGCCAGCAGCCTCTCAGCTCGGGAGACTGAAGCTTTCTTT
CASSLSARETEAFF
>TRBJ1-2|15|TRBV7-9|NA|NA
TGTGCCAGCAGCTTAGGACAACTATCTAACTATGGCTACACCTTC
CASSLGQLSNYGYTF
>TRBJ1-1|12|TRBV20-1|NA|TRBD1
TGCAGTGCCGACATCGTCAGGGGGGAAGCTTTCTTT
CSADIVRGEAFF
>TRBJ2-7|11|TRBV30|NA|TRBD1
TGTGCCTGGCGGACAGGGATCGAGCAGTACTTC
CAWRTGIEQYF
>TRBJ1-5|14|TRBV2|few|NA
TGTGCCAGCAGGGGGGGGGCTCGCTTAGGGCCCCAGCATTTT
CASRGGARLGPQHF
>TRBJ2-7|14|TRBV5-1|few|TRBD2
TGCGCCACCAAACTAGCGGGAGGCTCCTACGAGCAGTACTTC
CATKLAGGSYEQYF
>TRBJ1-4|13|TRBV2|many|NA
TGTGCCAGCACAGGGGACATTAATGAAAAACTGTTTTTT
CASTGDINEKLFF
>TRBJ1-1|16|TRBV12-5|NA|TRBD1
TGTGCTAGTGGTTTGGCCGCCGGGACAGGGGGCACTGAAGCTTTCTTT
CASGLAAGTGGTEAFF
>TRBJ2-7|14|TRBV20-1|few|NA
TGCAGTGCTAGGTACTATCGGGTGGGCTACGAGCAGTACTTC
CSARYYRVGYEQYF
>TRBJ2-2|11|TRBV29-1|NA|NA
TGCAGCGCCCACAACTCCGGGGAGCTGTTTTTT
CSAHNSGELFF
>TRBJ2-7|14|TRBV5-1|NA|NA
TGCGCCAGCAGCCCTACTCCGGACCACTACGAGCAGTACTTC
CASSPTPDHYEQYF
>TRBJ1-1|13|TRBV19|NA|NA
TGTGCCAGTAGTATCTCACTGAACACTGAAGCTTTCTTT
CASSISLNTEAFF
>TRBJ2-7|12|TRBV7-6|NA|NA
TGTGCCAGCAGCTTGACAGCCTGCGAGCAGTACTTC
CASSLTACEQYF
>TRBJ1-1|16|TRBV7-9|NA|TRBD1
TGTGCCAGCAGCTTTACGTCGGGACAGGGGGGGCCTGAAGCTTTCTTT
CASSFTSGQGGPEAFF
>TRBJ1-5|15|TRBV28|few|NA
TGTGCCAGCAGCCCCTCGCAGGGGAGTTATCAGCCCCAGCATTTT
CASSPSQGSYQPQHF
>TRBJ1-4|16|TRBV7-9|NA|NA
TGTGCCAGCAGTCTCCTCCGGGAGCGGGCTAATGAAAAACTGTTTTTT
CASSLLRERANEKLFF
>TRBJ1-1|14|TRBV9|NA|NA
TGTGCCAGCAGCGGCGGGGGGCGGGTTTCTGAAGCTTTCTTT
CASSGGGRVSEAFF
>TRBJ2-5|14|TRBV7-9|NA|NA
TGTGCCAGCAGCTTGAGGGAGTACCAAGAGACCCAGTACTTC
CASSLREYQETQYF
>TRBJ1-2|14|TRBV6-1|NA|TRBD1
TGTGCCAGCAGTAGGACAGGGGCAACACGGGGCTACACCTTC
CASSRTGATRGYTF
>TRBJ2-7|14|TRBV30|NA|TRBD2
TGTGCCTGGAGTCTAGCGGGAAGAGGGTACGAGCAGTACTTC
CAWSLAGRGYEQYF
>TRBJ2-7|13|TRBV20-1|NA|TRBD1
TGCAGTGCTAGTTGGGGGACAGGGGGCGAGCAGTACTTC
CSASWGTGGEQYF
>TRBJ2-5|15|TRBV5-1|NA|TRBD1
TGCGCCAGCAGCTCTGGACAGGAGAGAACGGAGACCCAGTACTTC
CASSSGQERTETQYF
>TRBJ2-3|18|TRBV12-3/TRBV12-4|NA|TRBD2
TGTGCCAGCAGTCCGTTAGCGGGAAGGACTATCGGCACAGATACGCAGTATTTT
CASSPLAGRTIGTDTQYF
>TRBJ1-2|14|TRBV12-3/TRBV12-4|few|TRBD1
TGTGCCAGCAGTGAGACACAGGGGGCTAGTGGCTACACCTTC
CASSETQGASGYTF
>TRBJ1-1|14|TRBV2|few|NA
TGTGCCAGCTTTATGGGGGCTCGAAACACTGAAGCTTTCTTT
CASFMGARNTEAFF